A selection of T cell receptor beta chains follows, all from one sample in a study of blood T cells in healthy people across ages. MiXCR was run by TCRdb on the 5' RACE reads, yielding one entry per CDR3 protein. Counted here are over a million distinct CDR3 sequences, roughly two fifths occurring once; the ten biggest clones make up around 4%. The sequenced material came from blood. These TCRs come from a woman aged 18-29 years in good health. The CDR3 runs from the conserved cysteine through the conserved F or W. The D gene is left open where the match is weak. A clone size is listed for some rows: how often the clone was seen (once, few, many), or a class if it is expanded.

CAISEGTGTGELFF,TGTGCCATCAGTGAGGGGACAGGGACCGGGGAGCTGTTTTTT,TRBD1,TRBV10-3,.,TRBJ2-2
CASSLGPGTSGRDEQFF,TGCGCCAGCAGCTTGGGGCCCGGGACTAGCGGGAGGGATGAGCAGTTCTTC,TRBD2,TRBV5-1,.,TRBJ2-1
CASSVYRGTNEKLFF,TGCGCCAGCAGCGTGTACAGGGGAACTAATGAAAAACTGTTTTTT,TRBD1,TRBV5-1,once,TRBJ1-4
CASSYSGVGRTDTQYF,TGTGCCAGCAGTTATTCAGGGGTGGGACGCACAGATACGCAGTATTTT,.,TRBV6-2/TRBV6-3,.,TRBJ2-3
CASSPFSTNEQFF,TGCGCCAGCAGCCCATTCTCAACCAATGAGCAGTTCTTC,.,TRBV5-1,.,TRBJ2-1
CASSSRGTVRVDEQFF,TGTGCCAGCAGCTCCCGAGGGACGGTTAGAGTCGATGAGCAGTTCTTC,.,TRBV6-2/TRBV6-3,.,TRBJ2-1
CSARDLGQEKAFF,TGCAGTGCTAGAGATTTGGGACAGGAGAAAGCTTTCTTT,TRBD1,TRBV20-1,.,TRBJ1-1
CSATQSDEQFF,TGCAGTGCTACGCAAAGCGATGAGCAGTTCTTC,.,TRBV20-1,.,TRBJ2-1
CASSLFRPLLSTDTQYF,TGTGCCAGCAGCTTATTTCGACCGCTCTTAAGCACAGATACGCAGTATTTT,.,TRBV7-9,few,TRBJ2-3
CASSWTSTNEKLFF,TGCGCCAGCAGCTGGACATCAACTAATGAAAAACTGTTTTTT,.,TRBV5-1,few,TRBJ1-4
CATHLGGGQETQYF,TGTGCCACCCATCTTGGGGGGGGCCAAGAGACCCAGTACTTC,TRBD2,TRBV24-1,.,TRBJ2-5
CASSWATDTQYF,TGTGCCAGCAGCTGGGCTACAGATACGCAGTATTTT,.,TRBV7-2,.,TRBJ2-3
CASSHEAGTILGHTQYF,TGTGCCAGCAGCCATGAGGCCGGGACTATCCTGGGGCATACGCAGTATTTT,TRBD2,TRBV4-2,.,TRBJ2-3
CASSLDRDPDTQYF,TGTGCCAGCAGCTTAGACAGGGACCCAGATACGCAGTATTTT,.,TRBV7-2,.,TRBJ2-3
CASSLVGLAGGPTSTDTQYF,TGTGCCAGCAGTTTAGTGGGACTAGCGGGAGGACCTACTAGCACAGATACGCAGTATTTT,TRBD2,TRBV27,.,TRBJ2-3
CSVEDSLQLAGGHNEQFF,TGCAGCGTTGAAGATTCCCTCCAACTAGCGGGGGGGCATAATGAGCAGTTCTTC,TRBD2,TRBV29-1,few,TRBJ2-1
CASKASLAQDTQYF,TGTGCCAGCAAAGCTAGCTTGGCCCAAGATACGCAGTATTTT,.,TRBV2,.,TRBJ2-3
CSANPGTGTANSPLHF,TGCAGTGCAAACCCCGGGACGGGGACGGCTAATTCACCCCTCCACTTT,.,TRBV20-1,.,TRBJ1-6
CSARNSGGLNNEQFF,TGCAGTGCTAGAAATAGCGGGGGACTCAACAATGAGCAGTTCTTC,TRBD2,TRBV20-1,.,TRBJ2-1
CASSPRRYSNQPQHF,TGTGCCAGCAGTCCCAGGAGATATAGCAATCAGCCCCAGCATTTT,.,TRBV27,.,TRBJ1-5
CSAIQPGLNQETQYF,TGCAGTGCCATCCAGCCTGGGCTAAACCAAGAGACCCAGTACTTC,.,TRBV20-1,.,TRBJ2-5
CASSQDATQPQHF,TGCGCCAGCAGCCAAGACGCGACTCAGCCCCAGCATTTT,.,TRBV4-3,few,TRBJ1-5